The TCR beta chain under discussion was sequenced for a study of blood T cell repertoires in COVID-19. Background on the study: The United States, Italy and Spain supplied acute and convalescent COVID-19 samples. PBMCs, B-cell-depleted T cells, or T cells provided the cDNA or gDNA that made up the material.

In the original workflow: Reference gene primer amplification gave estimated nucleated cell counts. TCRdb keeps only in-frame clones here, not all; method: immunoSEQ multiplex PCR. V, J and clone size are those of that table, while D and trimming were read from the DNA. The sample has 220,000 or so clones; about 90% are singletons. CDR3 length: 15 residues. The junction had 8 bases not matched to a gene; V was cut back by 4 bases and J by 2 bases. CDR1 and CDR2 from the germline V gene are GTSNPN and SVGIG (reference sequence). Those enrolled in Seattle joined during active infection and were followed longitudinally afterward.

The clonotype originates from a man aged 55 to 69 with COVID-19, enrolled during active disease. Sequenced: peripheral blood. The J gene is TRBJ2-7, the V gene TRBV30; 10 bases fit TRBD2. CDR3 DNA sequence: TGTGCCTGGACCCCACCTAGCGGGGGAACCTACGAGCAGTACTTC. The encoded protein is CAWTPPSGGTYEQYF.